This record concerns one T cell receptor beta chain sequence. V lost 5 bases to trimming and J lost 4 bases, with 17 bases between them. Germline V lookup: CDR1 SGHTA, CDR2 FQGNSA. CDR3 length: 15 amino acids. This entry belongs to a study of blood T cell repertoires in COVID-19. Study-wide context: COVID-19 samples collected from the United States, Italy and Spain covered acute and convalescent phases. T cells, B-cell-depleted T cells, or PBMCs supplied cDNA or gDNA.

Living in under 30 US areas, the participants were between roughly 18 and 90 years of age. Participants reported their clinical history, and cohort assignment relied on those reports. Generated by immunoSEQ multiplex PCR, the TCRdb table keeps only in-frame clones and is missing some. The sample carries 250,000 to 350,000 clones, around 90% recorded once. The source of this sequence is a man aged 55-75 years who had recovered from COVID-19. V and J are TRBV7-2 and TRBJ1-2; no clear D. Sequenced input: PBMCs or T cells enriched from blood (not recorded which). This CDR3 reads CASSPSGVRFYGYTF. Written as DNA, the CDR3 is TGTGCCAGCAGCCCGTCCGGGGTGAGATTCTATGGCTACACCTTC.